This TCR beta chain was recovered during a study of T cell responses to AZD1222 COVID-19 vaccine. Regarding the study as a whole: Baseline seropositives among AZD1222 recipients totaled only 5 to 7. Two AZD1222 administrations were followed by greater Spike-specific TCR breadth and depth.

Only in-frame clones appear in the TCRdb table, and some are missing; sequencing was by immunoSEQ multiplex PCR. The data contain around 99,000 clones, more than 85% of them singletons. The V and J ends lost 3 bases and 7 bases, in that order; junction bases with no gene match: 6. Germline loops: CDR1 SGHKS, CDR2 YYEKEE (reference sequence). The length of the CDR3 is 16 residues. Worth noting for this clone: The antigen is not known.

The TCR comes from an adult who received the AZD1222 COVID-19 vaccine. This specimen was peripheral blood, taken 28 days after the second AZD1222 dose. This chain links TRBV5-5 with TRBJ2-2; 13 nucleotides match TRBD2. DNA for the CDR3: TGTGCCAGCAGCTCGACTAGCGGGAGGTGGGACGGGGAGCTGTTTTTT. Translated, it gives CASSSTSGRWDGELFF.